This T cell receptor beta chain was found in a study of lymphopenia after photon versus proton radiotherapy. The length of the CDR3 is 14 residues. Germline values: CDR1 GTSNPN, CDR2 SVGIG (reference sequence). The J segment lost 4 bases and the V segment lost 2 bases, leaving 1 base of the junction unmatched. Concerning this clone itself: The antigen remains undetermined.

Whole-study results and caveats: Better survival with proton therapy was suggested as possible, not demonstrated. Under photons, naive T cells and diversity fell while effector/memory populations rose. Post-nadir diversity loss with photons came from oligoclonal expansion, particularly CD8+ Temra cells.

Profiling relied on immunoSEQ multiplex PCR, and the TCRdb table lists in-frame clones only, not all of them. Of fewer than 30,000 clones detected, around 83% appear once; the ten largest clones hold under 4.5%. The chain has TRBV30 and TRBJ2-2; TRBD2 matches 10 bases. The sequence was collected from a woman in her forties or fifties with pancreatic cancer. The input for sequencing was peripheral blood, taken from a patient treated with photon-based radiotherapy. CDR3 in DNA: TGTGCCTGGAGTAGCGGGAGGGCCACCGGGGAGCTGTTTTTT. Protein product: CAWSSGRATGELFF.